The clone carrying this TCR beta chain showed up just a few times. Its antigen is not known. Convalescent patients tested SARS-CoV-2 PCR positive from March to December 2020, before Alpha, Beta and Delta emerged. From the PCR reads, TCRdb called clonotypes with MiXCR, one entry per CDR3 protein. The data show about 19,000 distinct CDR3 sequences, about three fifths seen once. The data belong to a study of vaccination and CD4 T cells after COVID-19. At the level of the study: Median time from second vaccine dose to sampling was 72 days (14 to 241).

The CDR3 covers 14 residues. Germline CDR1 is DFQATT and CDR2 is SNEGSKA (reference sequence). V dropped 5 bases and J dropped 3 bases, with 14 bases sitting between them. Study-level points and caveats: Convalescent patients displayed a median 86.3% of reactive clones emerging only post-vaccination. Convalescent patients had 304 of 307 vaccine-specific clones showing spike mono-reactivity.

Sequenced material: CD4+ T cells from blood, taken after SARS-CoV-2 vaccination. The sequence derives from a human donor who had recovered from COVID-19. This rearrangement joins TRBV20-1 to TRBJ1-3; no definite D call. The CDR3 loop reads CSAPQPRDGNTIYF. In DNA form, the CDR3 reads TGCAGTGCTCCTCAGCCGAGAGATGGAAACACCATATATTTT.